This T cell receptor (beta chain) was retrieved from a study of T cell changes during pregnancy in multiple sclerosis. The method was immunoSEQ multiplex PCR; TCRdb's version includes in-frame clones alone and lacks a portion of them. The repertoire includes 55,000 to 85,000 clones, roughly nine tenths of them detected once, and around 1.6% sits in the top ten. The sequence was obtained from a female donor with multiple sclerosis, enrolled in a pregnancy study. The sample here was peripheral blood, taken after pregnancy.

Here the CDR3 reads CASRLAGAYLDTQYF. The CDR3 DNA follows: TGCGCCAGCAGACTAGCGGGAGCGTACCTAGATACGCAGTATTTT. This chain uses TRBV4-1 with TRBJ2-3, with 11 bases lining up with TRBD2. This CDR3 has 15 residues. Trimming took 6 bases from V and 5 from J; bases not matched to a gene: 7. Per the germline V gene, CDR1 is MGHRA and CDR2 is YSYEKL.